The present T cell receptor (beta chain) was sequenced within a study of regulatory T cells in long-lasting Graves disease. Study-wide points: Persistent disease preferred TRBV28, TRBJ1-2 and TRBJ2-5.

Arm-PCR of CDR3 regions and iRepertoire HTBI primers were the basis on which TCR beta libraries were built. One entry per CDR3 protein results from TCRdb running MiXCR on the multiplex PCR reads. The table records under 300,000 distinct CDR3 sequences, 20% to 25% of them present only once. This CDR3 region has 14 residues. Germline trimming cut 3 bases from V and 2 bases from J; bases unmatched to any gene: 2. Germline V CDR1 and CDR2: SGHVS, FQNEAQ. Time point reported: newly diagnosed GD, antithyroid drugs for less than 3 months. Extracted PBMC RNA gave rise to the TCR library. This clonotype came up many times. The antigen remains unidentified.

This chain uses TRBV7-8 with TRBJ2-7, with 9 bases lining up with TRBD2. The TCR was taken from a female donor with Graves disease. This specimen was peripheral blood mononuclear cells (PBMCs), taken at new diagnosis, from a patient treated with antithyroid drugs. In DNA form, the CDR3 reads TGTGCCAGCAGCTTGACTAGCGGTACCTACGAGCAGTACTTC. Amino acid sequence: CASSLTSGTYEQYF.